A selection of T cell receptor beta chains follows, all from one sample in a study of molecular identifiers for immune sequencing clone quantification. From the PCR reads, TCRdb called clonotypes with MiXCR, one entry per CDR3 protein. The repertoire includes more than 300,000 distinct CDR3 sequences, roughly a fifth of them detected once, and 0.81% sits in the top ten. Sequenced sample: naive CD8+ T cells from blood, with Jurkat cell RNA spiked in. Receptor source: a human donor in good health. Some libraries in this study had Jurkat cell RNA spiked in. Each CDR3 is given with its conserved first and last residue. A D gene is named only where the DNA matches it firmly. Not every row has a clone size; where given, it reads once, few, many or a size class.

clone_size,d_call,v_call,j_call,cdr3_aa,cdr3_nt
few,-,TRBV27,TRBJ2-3,CASSLLEGPSTDTQYF,TGTGCCAGCAGTTTACTGGAGGGTCCTAGCACAGATACGCAGTATTTT
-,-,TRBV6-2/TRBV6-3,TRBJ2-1,CASSFEERSSYNEQFF,TGTGCCAGCAGTTTCGAGGAGCGGAGCTCCTACAATGAGCAGTTCTTC
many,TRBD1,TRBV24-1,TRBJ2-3,CATRDRNWDTQYF,TGTGCCACCAGGGACAGGAATTGGGATACGCAGTATTTT
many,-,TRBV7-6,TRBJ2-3,CASSLDTPGGRESTDTQYF,TGTGCCAGCAGCTTAGATACCCCCGGGGGGCGGGAGAGCACAGATACGCAGTATTTT
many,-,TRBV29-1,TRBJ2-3,CSVEDRRGIYMGTDTQYF,TGCAGCGTTGAAGATCGGAGGGGGATTTACATGGGGACAGATACGCAGTATTTT
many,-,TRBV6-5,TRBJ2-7,CASSYAGAGAGEQYF,TGTGCCAGCAGTTATGCGGGGGCGGGGGCTGGCGAGCAGTACTTC
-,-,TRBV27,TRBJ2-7,CASSWGAIYEQYF,TGTGCCAGCAGTTGGGGGGCCATCTACGAGCAGTACTTC
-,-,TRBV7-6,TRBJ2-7,CASSGGTHSEQYF,TGTGCCAGCAGTGGAGGCACGCACTCCGAGCAGTACTTC
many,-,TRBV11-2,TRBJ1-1,CASSSGLGAFF,TGTGCCAGCAGCTCCGGACTAGGGGCTTTCTTT
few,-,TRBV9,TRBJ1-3,CASSVGAGASGNTIYF,TGTGCCAGCAGCGTAGGGGCCGGGGCCTCTGGAAACACCATATATTTT
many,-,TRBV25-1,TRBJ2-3,CASSDWGGSPDTQYF,TGTGCCAGCAGTGATTGGGGAGGTAGCCCCGATACGCAGTATTTT
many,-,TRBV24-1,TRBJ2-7,CATRGLGYEQYF,TGTGCCACCAGGGGACTCGGCTACGAGCAGTACTTC
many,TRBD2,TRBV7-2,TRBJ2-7,CASSSKTSLINYEQYF,TGTGCCAGCAGCTCCAAGACTAGCCTTATCAACTACGAGCAGTACTTC
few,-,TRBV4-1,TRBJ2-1,CASSLSTEYNEQFF,TGCGCCAGCAGCCTTTCAACAGAGTACAATGAGCAGTTCTTC
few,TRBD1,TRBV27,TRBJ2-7,CASSIVTGTGPYEQYF,TGTGCCAGCAGTATCGTAACCGGGACAGGGCCCTACGAGCAGTACTTC
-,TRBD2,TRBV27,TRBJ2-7,CASSSRGGWERYF,TGTGCCAGCAGTTCCCGGGGGGGCTGGGAGCGGTACTTC
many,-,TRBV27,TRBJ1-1,CASSLTGEGVTEAFF,TGTGCCAGCAGTCTTACGGGGGAAGGAGTCACTGAAGCTTTCTTT
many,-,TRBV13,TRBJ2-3,CASTQGGFTTDTQYF,TGTGCCAGCACCCAGGGGGGTTTCACCACAGATACGCAGTATTTT
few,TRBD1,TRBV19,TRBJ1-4,CASSPDRMNEKLFF,TGTGCCAGTAGCCCGGACAGGATGAATGAAAAACTGTTTTTT
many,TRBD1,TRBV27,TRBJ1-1,CASSFTGGMTEAFF,TGTGCCAGCAGTTTTACAGGGGGCATGACTGAAGCTTTCTTT
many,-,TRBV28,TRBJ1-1,CASRDQMNTEAFF,TGTGCCAGCAGGGACCAAATGAACACTGAAGCTTTCTTT
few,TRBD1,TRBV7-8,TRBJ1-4,CASSLETGQGSNEKLFF,TGTGCCAGCAGCTTAGAGACGGGACAGGGTTCTAACGAAAAACTGTTTTTT
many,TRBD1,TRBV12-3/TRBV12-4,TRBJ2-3,CASSSGQGWDTQYF,TGTGCCAGCAGTTCCGGACAGGGATGGGATACGCAGTATTTT
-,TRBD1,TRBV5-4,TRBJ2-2,CANSLGDSSDGELFF,TGTGCCAACAGCTTGGGGGACAGTTCGGACGGGGAGCTGTTTTTT
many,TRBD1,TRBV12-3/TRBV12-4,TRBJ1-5,CASSLVGQGYQPQHF,TGTGCCAGCAGTTTAGTGGGACAGGGCTATCAGCCCCAGCATTTT
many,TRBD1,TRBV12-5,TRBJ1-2,CASGPTGDNGYTF,TGTGCTAGTGGCCCGACAGGGGACAACGGCTACACCTTC
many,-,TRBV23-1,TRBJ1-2,CASRPGETGLAF,TGCGCCAGCAGGCCAGGAGAAACAGGGTTGGCCTTC
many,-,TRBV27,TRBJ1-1,CASSWGRDTEAFF,TGTGCCAGCAGTTGGGGTCGTGACACTGAAGCTTTCTTT
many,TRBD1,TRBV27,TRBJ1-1,CASSLVQGYTEAFF,TGTGCCAGCAGTTTAGTACAGGGGTACACTGAAGCTTTCTTT
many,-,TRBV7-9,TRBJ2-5,CASSLLLETQYF,TGTGCCAGCAGCTTACTCCTAGAGACCCAGTACTTC
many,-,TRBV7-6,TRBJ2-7,CASSPHTEQYF,TGTGCCAGCAGCCCGCACACCGAGCAGTACTTC
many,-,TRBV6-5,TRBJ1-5,CASSYSTGQPQHF,TGTGCCAGCAGTTACTCGACCGGCCAGCCCCAGCATTTT
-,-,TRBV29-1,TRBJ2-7,CSVGPATYEQYF,TGCAGCGTTGGCCCAGCCACCTACGAGCAGTACTTC
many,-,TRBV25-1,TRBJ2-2,CASSDPAQGSTGELFF,TGTGCCAGCAGTGACCCCGCACAGGGAAGCACCGGGGAGCTGTTTTTT
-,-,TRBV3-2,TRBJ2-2,CASSQLQGAGGELFF,TGTGCCAGCAGCCAACTACAGGGGGCTGGCGGGGAGCTGTTTTTT
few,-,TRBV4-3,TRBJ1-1,CASSQDLGHEAFF,TGCGCCAGCAGCCAAGACCTAGGGCACGAAGCTTTCTTT
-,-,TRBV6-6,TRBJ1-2,CASSLSPPGRSYGYTF,TGTGCCAGCAGTTTATCCCCTCCGGGACGCAGCTATGGCTACACCTTC